The TCR beta chain under discussion was sequenced for a study of CD8 T cells in ankylosing spondylitis. Broader study findings: Some motif variants were previously reported in reactive arthritis synovial fluid and blood. Disease-linked clones had a CD8+ phenotype and relatively low frequency in peripheral blood. It appeared that ankylosing spondylitis blood was characterized by a TCR beta motif of fewer than 10 highly homologous variants. The authors reported significant enrichment of disease-linked clones in matched ankylosing spondylitis synovial fluid.

Each TCR beta library was made by quantitative 5'-RACE that incorporated molecular barcodes. TCRdb reprocessed the 5' RACE reads via MiXCR and lists one record per CDR3 protein. Counted here are around 890,000 distinct CDR3 sequences, 12% occurring once; the ten biggest clones make up approximately 0.46%. The germline V gene encodes CDR1 SGHRS and CDR2 YFSETQ. The CDR3 is 15 amino acids. Trimming took off 7 bases at V and 2 bases at J, with 16 bases between the two ends. This clonotype was counted ten times or more. Its antigen is not known. The sample was blood, either unsorted or a sorted T cell fraction (not recorded which). This receptor was taken from a male donor with ankylosing spondylitis. The chain has TRBV5-1 and TRBJ2-1, with a tentative D call TRBD1 (7 bases). In DNA, the CDR3 is TGCGCCAGCGCCCTTGGCAGGGGGGCCTACAATGAGCAGTTCTTC. Its translation is CASALGRGAYNEQFF.